The rows below give T cell receptor beta chains drawn from one sample of a study of OX40 agonist ivuxolimab in advanced cancers. Sequencing was performed with immunoSEQ multiplex PCR; in TCRdb, only in-frame clones are kept and a portion is missing. The data contain 85,000 to 95,000 clones, roughly 90% of them seen just once; the ten biggest clones take up roughly 2.6%. Sample: CD4+ or CD8+ T cells sorted from blood, taken in a trial of the OX40 agonist ivuxolimab. These receptors all stem from an adult with an advanced solid tumor such as melanoma, head and neck, liver or kidney cancer. Both conserved end residues are part of each CDR3. The D gene is left open where the match is weak. The size of a clone is reported for some rows only, either as once, few or many, or as a class for expanded clones.

clone_size: -
v_call: TRBV27
d_call: TRBD1
cdr3_length: 15
j_call: TRBJ2-7
cdr3_aa: CASRSTGRTSYEQYF
cdr3_nt: TGTGCCAGCAGATCGACAGGGAGAACGTCCTACGAGCAGTACTTC

clone_size: -
v_call: TRBV5-1
d_call: -
cdr3_length: 15
j_call: TRBJ2-2
cdr3_aa: CASSLVQQGAGELFF
cdr3_nt: TGCGCCAGCAGCTTGGTTCAACAGGGCGCGGGGGAGCTGTTTTTT

clone_size: -
v_call: TRBV6-5
d_call: -
cdr3_length: 14
j_call: TRBJ1-6
cdr3_aa: CASSLTGRNSPLHF
cdr3_nt: TGTGCCAGCAGCCTAACAGGGCGTAATTCACCCCTCCACTTT

clone_size: -
v_call: TRBV6-5
d_call: -
cdr3_length: 15
j_call: TRBJ2-7
cdr3_aa: CASSYVQQSSYEQYF
cdr3_nt: TGTGCCAGCAGTTACGTTCAGCAGAGCTCCTACGAGCAGTACTTC

clone_size: -
v_call: TRBV28
d_call: TRBD2
cdr3_length: 16
j_call: TRBJ2-2
cdr3_aa: CASSQVLAGAGGELFF
cdr3_nt: TGTGCCAGCAGTCAGGTCCTAGCGGGAGCGGGCGGGGAGCTGTTTTTT

clone_size: -
v_call: TRBV19
d_call: -
cdr3_length: 14
j_call: TRBJ1-2
cdr3_aa: CASSIQGLNYGYTF
cdr3_nt: TGTGCCAGTAGTATACAGGGACTTAACTATGGCTACACCTTC

clone_size: -
v_call: TRBV9
d_call: TRBD2
cdr3_length: 16
j_call: TRBJ2-1
cdr3_aa: CASSVVPAGGSNEQFF
cdr3_nt: TGTGCCAGCAGCGTAGTTCCAGCGGGAGGTTCAAATGAGCAGTTCTTC

clone_size: -
v_call: TRBV2
d_call: TRBD2
cdr3_length: 15
j_call: TRBJ2-7
cdr3_aa: CASRRTSGRPYEQYF
cdr3_nt: TGTGCCAGCAGGCGGACTAGCGGGCGTCCCTACGAGCAGTACTTC

clone_size: -
v_call: TRBV5-1
d_call: TRBD1
cdr3_length: 15
j_call: TRBJ2-1
cdr3_aa: CASSSGTGGGNEQFF
cdr3_nt: TGCGCCAGCAGCTCCGGGACAGGGGGCGGCAATGAGCAGTTCTTC

clone_size: -
v_call: TRBV28
d_call: TRBD1
cdr3_length: 14
j_call: TRBJ2-7
cdr3_aa: CASSLGQDSYEQYF
cdr3_nt: TGTGCCAGCAGTTTAGGACAGGACTCCTACGAGCAGTACTTC

clone_size: -
v_call: TRBV5-8
d_call: TRBD1
cdr3_length: 15
j_call: TRBJ2-5
cdr3_aa: CASSLLGQGEETQYF
cdr3_nt: TGTGCCAGCAGCCTACTAGGACAGGGTGAAGAGACCCAGTACTTC

clone_size: -
v_call: TRBV7-2
d_call: TRBD1
cdr3_length: 16
j_call: TRBJ1-4
cdr3_aa: CASSPQVGQGGEKLFF
cdr3_nt: TGTGCCAGCAGTCCTCAGGTCGGACAGGGGGGTGAAAAACTGTTTTTT

clone_size: -
v_call: TRBV19
d_call: TRBD1
cdr3_length: 17
j_call: TRBJ2-1
cdr3_aa: CASSIGTGQGFYNEQFF
cdr3_nt: TGTGCCAGTAGTATTGGGACGGGACAGGGGTTCTACAATGAGCAGTTCTTC

clone_size: -
v_call: TRBV4-2
d_call: -
cdr3_length: 16
j_call: TRBJ2-1
cdr3_aa: CASSQEVQVAYNEQFF
cdr3_nt: TGTGCCAGCAGCCAAGAGGTCCAGGTAGCTTACAATGAGCAGTTCTTC

clone_size: -
v_call: TRBV29-1
d_call: -
cdr3_length: 11
j_call: TRBJ1-2
cdr3_aa: CSDQRTSGYTF
cdr3_nt: TGCAGCGACCAACGGACATCTGGCTACACCTTC

clone_size: -
v_call: TRBV4-2
d_call: TRBD2
cdr3_length: 15
j_call: TRBJ2-5
cdr3_aa: CASSQDSGSQETQYF
cdr3_nt: TGTGCCAGCAGCCAGGATAGCGGGAGTCAAGAGACCCAGTACTTC

clone_size: -
v_call: TRBV5-1
d_call: -
cdr3_length: 13
j_call: TRBJ2-7
cdr3_aa: CASSLDGGYEQYF
cdr3_nt: TGCGCCAGCAGCTTGGACGGGGGCTACGAGCAGTACTTC

clone_size: -
v_call: TRBV19
d_call: TRBD1
cdr3_length: 15
j_call: TRBJ1-2
cdr3_aa: CASSSLGQINYGYTF
cdr3_nt: TGTGCCAGTAGTTCTCTGGGACAGATAAACTATGGCTACACCTTC

clone_size: once
v_call: TRBV7-8
d_call: -
cdr3_length: 14
j_call: TRBJ2-4
cdr3_aa: CASSMGLAKNIQYF
cdr3_nt: TGTGCCAGCAGCATGGGACTAGCCAAAAACATTCAGTACTTC

clone_size: -
v_call: TRBV5-1
d_call: TRBD1
cdr3_length: 13
j_call: TRBJ2-7
cdr3_aa: CASSPGQAGEQYF
cdr3_nt: TGCGCCAGCAGCCCGGGACAGGCGGGGGAGCAGTACTTC

clone_size: -
v_call: TRBV6-5
d_call: TRBD2
cdr3_length: 14
j_call: TRBJ2-1
cdr3_aa: CASRPSGRAVEQFF
cdr3_nt: TGTGCCAGCAGACCCAGCGGGAGGGCCGTAGAGCAGTTCTTC

clone_size: -
v_call: TRBV25-1
d_call: TRBD2
cdr3_length: 17
j_call: TRBJ2-2
cdr3_aa: CASMGSSGRARTGELFF
cdr3_nt: TGTGCCAGCATGGGCTCCAGCGGGAGGGCCAGGACCGGGGAGCTGTTTTTT

clone_size: -
v_call: TRBV29-1
d_call: -
cdr3_length: 12
j_call: TRBJ2-7
cdr3_aa: CSVRPEGGEQYF
cdr3_nt: TGCAGCGTCCGGCCAGAGGGGGGCGAGCAGTACTTC

clone_size: once
v_call: TRBV7-9
d_call: -
cdr3_length: 14
j_call: TRBJ1-2
cdr3_aa: CASSPGVLNYGYTF
cdr3_nt: TGTGCCAGCAGCCCGGGAGTCCTCAACTATGGCTACACCTTC

clone_size: -
v_call: TRBV11-3
d_call: -
cdr3_length: 14
j_call: TRBJ2-5
cdr3_aa: CASSLAGSGETQYF
cdr3_nt: TGTGCCAGCAGCTTAGCGGGGAGTGGGGAGACCCAGTACTTC

clone_size: -
v_call: TRBV7-8
d_call: TRBD1
cdr3_length: 17
j_call: TRBJ2-7
cdr3_aa: CASSSRADRAIPNEQYF
cdr3_nt: TGTGCCAGCAGCTCCCGAGCGGACAGGGCAATCCCCAACGAGCAGTACTTC

clone_size: -
v_call: TRBV6-1
d_call: -
cdr3_length: 14
j_call: TRBJ2-3
cdr3_aa: CASNRGGETDTQYF
cdr3_nt: TGTGCCAGCAACCGGGGCGGGGAGACAGATACGCAGTATTTT

clone_size: -
v_call: TRBV25-1
d_call: -
cdr3_length: 11
j_call: TRBJ2-7
cdr3_aa: CASSGRGEQYF
cdr3_nt: TGTGCCAGCAGTGGGAGGGGCGAGCAGTACTTC

clone_size: -
v_call: TRBV6-1
d_call: TRBD1
cdr3_length: 15
j_call: TRBJ1-5
cdr3_aa: CASSLDRAGGQPQHF
cdr3_nt: TGTGCCAGTAGCCTCGACAGGGCGGGCGGTCAGCCCCAGCATTTT

clone_size: -
v_call: TRBV19
d_call: -
cdr3_length: 14
j_call: TRBJ2-1
cdr3_aa: CASTPMGSYNEQFF
cdr3_nt: TGTGCCAGTACTCCTATGGGCTCCTACAATGAGCAGTTCTTC

clone_size: -
v_call: TRBV5-1
d_call: -
cdr3_length: 14
j_call: TRBJ1-1
cdr3_aa: CASRRESGNTEAFF
cdr3_nt: TGCGCCAGCAGACGTGAATCCGGGAACACTGAAGCTTTCTTT

clone_size: few
v_call: TRBV19
d_call: -
cdr3_length: 13
j_call: TRBJ1-1
cdr3_aa: CAKATGLNTEAFF
cdr3_nt: TGTGCCAAGGCGACAGGCCTGAACACTGAAGCTTTCTTT

clone_size: -
v_call: TRBV5-1
d_call: TRBD2
cdr3_length: 15
j_call: TRBJ2-1
cdr3_aa: CASSRLAGGDNEQFF
cdr3_nt: TGCGCCAGCAGCCGACTAGCGGGAGGGGACAATGAGCAGTTCTTC